This entry is about one T cell receptor beta chain. What antigen it recognizes has not been identified. Qualities for individual bases were not recorded, and no much larger clone is one base off. This entry is derived from a study of cytomegalovirus exposure and HLA in healthy donors (TCRdb year 2017). At the level of the whole study: According to an earlier analysis of a few hundred of the donors, 200 million or so T cells yielded 90 million to 140 million unique TCR beta sequences and 276 Gb of sequence data. Roughly 320 gigabases of sequencing data and around 85 million unique TCR sequences made up an early release that covered nearly 650 HLA-typed donors. Of the 300 to 500 genotyped donors, 75% to 85% were placed in the genetic ancestry cluster associated with self-reported Caucasian donors. The study was designed to test whether signatures of past pathogen exposure could be identified by cataloging public T cell receptors. The study used immunosequencing to profile the T cell repertoires of some 600 subjects and linked those repertoires to cytomegalovirus serostatus. Besides the first cohort of about 730 subjects, a separate validation cohort made up of 90 to 150 different subjects was used. To predict cytomegalovirus infection status, the study brought together high-throughput TCR immunosequencing, statistical association of individual TCRs with disease status, and machine learning. A later analysis re-analyzed previously published TCR beta repertoires from roughly 690 donors and added high-resolution HLA genotyping to study TCR occurrence patterns. Rather than using new phenotypic data, the later analysis identified candidate immune exposures from TCR beta sequences and from how often those sequences occurred across donors. To decide whether each TCR beta V gene segment behaved as functional or pseudogenic, an earlier analysis of some 600 of the donors relied on high-throughput TCR beta sequencing. Donor age, sex, ethnicity and CMV serostatus were compiled together with the repertoire data. Genome-wide SNP genotypes for about three fifths of the roughly 670 donors were used in a later genetic analysis, which treated that subset as a discovery cohort. All discovery cohort repertoires had been generated on a single sequencing platform. Class I and class II HLA loci were covered by the typing at four-digit resolution. Typing coverage differed by locus: A, B, C, DRB1 and DQB1 were typed in roughly 629-630 donors, DQA1 in approximately 520, DPA1 in 600 to 610, and DPB1 in 400 to 480. Roughly five DR-DQ haplotypes were handled as single units for association and clustering, since linkage in the cohort was strong. Among about 360 genotyped donors of the cohort, an average of around 240,000 unique TCR beta nucleotide sequences were sequenced per donor, roughly 18% of them non-productive.

The cohort was made up of about 610 healthy bone marrow donors. All cohort members were sampled while nominally healthy, although unrecorded immune exposures were likely present. The donor was CMV seropositive and belonged to the group of a few hundred seropositive cohort members. Each donor provided a peripheral blood sample, and peripheral blood mononuclear cells were used for TCR beta sequencing. Genomic DNA was extracted from the blood cell samples with the Qiagen DNeasy Blood Extraction Kit. Points the paper makes about the study in general: For the cohort, immune exposure information was limited to CMV serostatus. Correlated functional status among segregating V segments might be attributable to linkage disequilibrium, but an unknown experimental factor could not be ruled out. The classifier was reported to diagnose cytomegalovirus status with high specificity and sensitivity in both the original and validation cohorts. In a later analysis, several top co-occurrence clusters were reported to appear linked to parvovirus B19, influenza, CMV and Epstein-Barr virus. Sequencing depth was assumed to be roughly uniform across donors in the presence/absence analyses, though that assumption may not hold. When HLA alleles, especially DR and DQ, strongly co-occurred, attributing TCR associations to individual alleles was difficult. A later analysis found that most CMV-associated TCR beta chains appeared HLA-restricted, with HLA associations seemingly driven largely by CMV exposure. V-gene and J-gene trimming of TCR beta chains was associated with a missense DCLRE1C variant in a later genetic analysis, and the association was replicated in an independent cohort. Because counts were too low, roughly 17 rarely observed V segments, including chromosome 9 orphons, were left out of the earlier analysis of about 500 of the donors. In vitro tests confirmed that a few of the cytomegalovirus-associated TCR beta chains recognize cytomegalovirus antigens. A later analysis associated 16,951 TCR beta sequences with specific HLA alleles at a false discovery rate of 0.05. A group of highly shared sequence variants was considered likely to be a technical artifact of the sequencing pipeline. The study listed 150 to 200 TCR beta chains as associated with cytomegalovirus. Most TCR sequences were observed very rarely across donors, whereas some public TCRs were present in many individuals. The cohort was sequenced for TCR beta chains only, and without alpha or paired-chain data the features that could be detected were limited. A later analysis found that TCR association rates varied across HLA loci, with DRB1 alleles showing the most associated TCRs and HLA-C alleles the fewest. A further reported finding was that TCR beta sequences accurately predicted the HLA-A and HLA-B alleles for most subjects in the first cohort. In a later genetic analysis, fewer N-insertions in productive TCRs were reported among donors in an Asian-associated ancestry cluster than the roughly 670-donor mean. In an earlier analysis of some 550 of the donors, most TCR beta V segments were observed in productive rearrangements about 87% or about 30% of the time, broadly matching IMGT annotations. Because HLA typing was unavailable for some donors at each locus, only the typed subset was used in association tests. The authors suggested that the approach could potentially be generalized to other disease states and immunological phenotypes. In a later analysis, HLA-associated TCR beta chains showed more clonal expansion and lower generation probabilities than non-associated chains that were equally common.

Libraries were built with the immunoSEQ multiplex PCR assay. A mixture of 60 forward primers for TCR Vbeta segments and 13 reverse primers for TCR Jbeta segments was used in the multiplex PCR. The CDR3 region of rearranged TCR beta genes was amplified from genomic DNA by a multiplex PCR assay. Amplified TCR beta libraries were sequenced as 87-base-pair reads on the Illumina HiSeq System. Turning to the authors' computational methods: Across the 670 or so repertoires, a later analysis counted some 80 million unique TCR beta chains, 8.5 million to 12 million of which were shared by at least two donors. Raw reads were error-corrected and collapsed into unique sequences by a nearest-neighbor algorithm in which closely related sequences were merged to remove PCR and sequencing errors. To assign V, D and J gene segments, CDR3 sequences were aligned to IMGT reference sequences. For a sequence to be retained, at least a six-nucleotide match to both a V gene segment and a J gene segment was required. Rearrangements were called productive when the CDR3 lacked stop codons and stayed in frame with V and J; all others were non-productive. CDR3 was defined according to IMGT convention as the region running from the second conserved V-encoded cysteine to the conserved J-encoded phenylalanine. Sequences without an unambiguous match to a single V gene segment were excluded from the earlier analysis of about 600 of the donors. In an earlier analysis of approximately 590 of the donors, V segments were called functional above 56.7% productive rearrangements and were called segregating when the between-donor standard deviation exceeded 5%. A statistical classification framework was developed to diagnose cytomegalovirus status using the catalog of TCR beta chain sequences. V and J gene assignment, in a later analysis, came from comparing TCR nucleotide sequences with IMGT/GENE-DB human TR gene sequences. A later analysis assigned CDR3 sequences and most-parsimonious VDJ recombination scenarios with the TCRdist pipeline. In a later analysis, every TCR beta chain was defined by the combination of its CDR3 amino acid sequence and its V-gene family, and reads without a unique V-gene family were dropped. As a way to deal with suspected cross-contamination and a sequencing artifact, a later analysis dropped 450 to 700 nucleotide sequences that were highly shared and had low generation probability. For each public chain, a later analysis derived a clonal expansion index from normalized ranks of inferred template counts within each repertoire. A later analysis computed generation probabilities with a VDJ recombination model fitted to out-of-frame rearrangements, and checked the results against IGoR. A later analysis scored TCR-TCR, TCR-HLA and TCR-CMV co-occurrence with hypergeometric tests, applying a repertoire-size bias correction to TCR pairs. False discovery rates were estimated in a later analysis by permuting HLA or CMV assignments 20 times. In a later analysis, co-occurring TCRs were grouped with DBSCAN, and TCRdist sequence similarity was added when clustering was performed within HLA-allele-positive subsets. Co-occurrence clustering excluded repertoires with fewer than 30,000 or more than 120,000 public chains, plus five with anomalous nucleotide sharing. The immuneACCESS repertoire file appears here via TCRdb, limited to in-frame rearrangements. These files lack a portion of the clones; in checked studies, under half of the deficit traces to unresolved V genes, and the cause of the others is not known. V and J calls and clone size are as listed in that table; D and trimming were resolved from the DNA. The sample table records over 150,000 clones; 60% to 80% of these occur just once. The ten largest make up about 13% of the sample.

This clonotype originated in a woman between 45 and 60 years old in good health and CMV-seropositive. Source material: PBMCs.

In nucleotides, the sequence is TGCGCCAGCAGCTTGGAATCCACTAGCGAAGGAGATACGCAGTATTTT. This gives the protein CASSLESTSEGDTQYF. The receptor chain draws on TRBV5-1 and TRBJ2-3; 7 bases in between match TRBD2. Including cysteine and phenylalanine, the CDR3 has 16 amino acids. The entry retains the CDR3 DNA only, 48 bases that are in frame from base 1. From a lookup of the germline V gene, CDR1 and CDR2 are SGHRS and YFSETQ. Ends trimmed: V by 0 bases, J by 5 bases; bases unmatched to a gene: 9.